This is a list of T cell receptor beta chains from one sample in a study of blood T cell repertoires in COVID-19. Assay: immunoSEQ multiplex PCR; the TCRdb copy retains only in-frame clones and omits some. This table has under 20,000 clones, around 94% appearing once. The sequenced material came from peripheral blood. These receptors were obtained from a human donor in a cohort sampled during active COVID-19. Both conserved end residues are part of each CDR3. A D gene is named only where the DNA matches it firmly. A row's size may be missing; if present it is once, few, many or a size class.

>TRBD2|-|TRBJ2-1|TRBV9
CASSVEGLAGGPYNEQFF
TGTGCCAGCAGCGTAGAGGGGCTAGCGGGAGGACCATACAATGAGCAGTTCTTC
>-|once|TRBJ2-2|TRBV7-9
CAHRVGAGELFF
TGTGCACACAGGGTCGGGGCCGGGGAGCTGTTTTTT
>TRBD1|-|TRBJ2-5|TRBV7-8
CASSQGQGGRETQYF
TGTGCCAGCAGCCAAGGACAGGGGGGGCGGGAGACCCAGTACTTC
>-|once|TRBJ1-1|TRBV10-3
CAISEGRGGPTEAFF
TGTGCCATCAGTGAGGGGAGGGGGGGGCCCACTGAAGCTTTCTTT
>-|few|TRBJ2-1|TRBV7-3
CASSQSRGGAYNEQFF
TGTGCCAGCAGCCAAAGTCGGGGCGGGGCCTACAATGAGCAGTTCTTC
>TRBD1|-|TRBJ2-2|TRBV18
CASSPGQVDTGELFF
TGTGCCAGCTCACCGGGACAGGTGGACACCGGGGAGCTGTTTTTT
>TRBD1|-|TRBJ2-1|TRBV10-3
CAISVTGTDYNEQFF
TGTGCCATCAGTGTAACCGGGACAGACTACAATGAGCAGTTCTTC
>-|-|TRBJ1-5|TRBV9
CASSVGDNLSNQPQHF
TGTGCCAGCAGCGTAGGGGACAATTTGAGCAATCAGCCCCAGCATTTT
>-|-|TRBJ2-2|TRBV28
CASRVLANTGELFF
TGTGCCAGCAGGGTACTTGCGAACACCGGGGAGCTGTTTTTT
>-|-|TRBJ2-5|TRBV9
CASSPRGGYQETQYF
TGTGCCAGCAGCCCAAGGGGGGGTTACCAAGAGACCCAGTACTTC
>-|once|TRBJ1-4|TRBV25-1
CASSATAKREKLFF
TGTGCCAGCAGTGCCACGGCGAAGCGGGAAAAACTGTTTTTT
>-|-|TRBJ2-7|TRBV5-1
CASSSRGGHYEQYF
TGCGCCAGCAGCTCTCGCGGGGGCCACTACGAGCAGTACTTC
>-|once|TRBJ1-1|TRBV19
CASYRDILPNTEAFF
TGTGCCAGCTACCGGGACATTTTGCCGAACACTGAAGCTTTCTTT
>-|-|TRBJ1-1|TRBV30
CAWGVPEAFF
TGTGCCTGGGGCGTTCCTGAAGCTTTCTTT
>TRBD2|-|TRBJ2-7|TRBV7-2
CASNTGGGAREQYF
TGTGCCAGTAATACCGGCGGGGGGGCAAGGGAGCAGTACTTC
>TRBD1|-|TRBJ1-2|TRBV6-5
CASSSGQGPNYGYTF
TGTGCCAGCAGTTCCGGACAGGGCCCTAACTATGGCTACACCTTC
>-|once|TRBJ1-6|TRBV27
CASSSPGAYNSPLHF
TGTGCCAGCAGTTCCCCGGGAGCGTATAATTCACCCCTCCACTTT
>TRBD1|-|TRBJ1-3|TRBV7-8
CASSLERGGQGPGNTIYF
TGTGCCAGCAGCTTAGAGAGGGGTGGACAGGGCCCTGGAAACACCATATATTTT
>-|-|TRBJ2-3|TRBV4-1
CASSQRTGTDTQYF
TGCGCCAGCAGCCAACGGACAGGCACAGATACGCAGTATTTT
>-|-|TRBJ1-1|TRBV7-2
CASGRGGRTEAFF
TGTGCCAGCGGACGGGGCGGGAGGACTGAAGCTTTCTTT
>-|-|TRBJ2-7|TRBV4-3
CASSQDMGSSYEQYF
TGCGCCAGCAGCCAAGATATGGGCAGTTCCTACGAGCAGTACTTC
>-|-|TRBJ2-7|TRBV7-2
CASSLLDGGYEQYF
TGTGCCAGCAGCCTTTTGGACGGGGGCTACGAGCAGTACTTC
>TRBD2|-|TRBJ2-7|TRBV27
CASSWGGVGYEQYF
TGTGCCAGCAGTTGGGGAGGGGTCGGCTACGAGCAGTACTTC
>TRBD1|-|TRBJ1-1|TRBV3-1/TRBV3-2
CASSPQTGFEAFF
TGTGCCAGCAGCCCCCAGACAGGGTTCGAAGCTTTCTTT
>TRBD1|-|TRBJ1-3|TRBV4-3
CASSHPGTEGNTIYF
TGCGCCAGCAGCCACCCCGGGACAGAGGGAAACACCATATATTTT
>TRBD1|once|TRBJ2-5|TRBV5-1
CASSARQGPQETQYF
TGCGCCAGCAGCGCACGACAGGGGCCCCAAGAGACCCAGTACTTC
>-|-|TRBJ2-7|TRBV30
CAWSKGSDISLYEQYF
TGTGCCTGGAGTAAGGGTTCGGACATCTCCCTCTACGAGCAGTACTTC
>-|-|TRBJ1-1|TRBV27
CASSATTGPTEAFF
TGTGCCAGCAGTGCTACGACAGGTCCCACTGAAGCTTTCTTT
>-|-|TRBJ2-4|TRBV9
CASSVAGAQNIQYF
TGTGCCAGCAGCGTAGCAGGGGCCCAAAACATTCAGTACTTC
>-|-|TRBJ2-7|TRBV12-5
CASGLAREQYF
TGTGCTAGTGGTTTAGCGAGGGAGCAGTACTTC
>-|once|TRBJ2-5|TRBV7-6
CASSLEAGSETQYF
TGTGCCAGCAGCTTAGAAGCCGGGAGTGAGACCCAGTACTTC
>-|-|TRBJ2-3|TRBV15
CATSSTPSTDTQYF
TGTGCCACCAGTAGCACCCCTAGCACAGATACGCAGTATTTT
>TRBD1|-|TRBJ1-2|TRBV5-6
CASSSQGGYYGYTF
TGTGCCAGCAGCTCCCAAGGGGGCTACTATGGCTACACCTTC
>TRBD1|-|TRBJ1-2|TRBV25-1
CASSERTGLAGYTF
TGTGCCAGCAGTGAAAGGACAGGGCTCGCCGGCTACACCTTC
>TRBD2|-|TRBJ2-2|TRBV7-9
CASSPPTSGTVGELFF
TGTGCCAGCAGCCCCCCGACTAGCGGGACGGTGGGGGAGCTGTTTTTT
>TRBD2|-|TRBJ2-3|TRBV29-1
CSVTIRLAGEPDTQYF
TGCAGCGTTACTATACGACTAGCGGGAGAACCAGATACGCAGTATTTT
>TRBD2|once|TRBJ2-7|TRBV5-1
CASSFRTRTYEQYF
TGCGCCAGCAGCTTCCGGACTAGGACCTACGAGCAGTACTTC
>TRBD1|-|TRBJ2-1|TRBV19
CASSIVTGQYEQFF
TGTGCCAGTAGTATTGTGACAGGGCAATATGAGCAGTTCTTC
>TRBD2|-|TRBJ2-1|TRBV6-2/TRBV6-3
CASSSGLAGRDEQFF
TGTGCCAGCAGCTCCGGACTAGCAGGCCGTGATGAGCAGTTCTTC
>-|-|TRBJ2-7|TRBV3-1/TRBV3-2
CASSRLPGSSYEQYF
TGTGCCAGCAGCCGATTACCGGGTTCCTCCTACGAGCAGTACTTC